The entry below describes one T cell receptor beta chain. As yet, its antigen is unknown. Clones were sequenced by immunoSEQ multiplex PCR, and TCRdb holds only the in-frame ones, with some missing. The table has approximately 120,000 clones, 88% seen once. Germline lookup yields CDR1 SGHDT and CDR2 YYEEEE. This CDR3 region has 15 residues. The ends were cut back, 3 bases at V and 0 bases at J, with 10 bases in the middle. This specimen comes from a study of T cell responses to AZD1222 COVID-19 vaccine. Study results and caveats: Baseline seropositives among AZD1222 recipients totaled only five or six.

This TCR was sampled from an adult in good health. Specimen: peripheral blood, collected on day 0 of AZD1222 vaccination. The J gene is TRBJ1-5, the V gene TRBV5-6; no reliable D call. Written as DNA, the CDR3 is TGTGCCAGCAGCTCGGCTGTGAGTAGCAATCAGCCCCAGCATTTT. Protein product: CASSSAVSSNQPQHF. Full variable domain (outside the CDR3, taken from reference TRBV5-6 and TRBJ1-5): DAGVTQSPTHLIKTRGQQVTLRCSPKSGHDTVSWYQQALGQGPQFIFQYYEEEERQRGNFPDRFSGHQFPNYSSELNVNALLLGDSALYLCASSSAVSSNQPQHFGDGTRLSIL.